Described below is a single TCR beta chain sequence and its context. The method was immunoSEQ multiplex PCR; TCRdb's version includes in-frame clones alone and lacks a portion of them. This sample has 120,000 to 150,000 clones, with approximately 87% found just once. J was trimmed by 5 bases and V by 4 bases; bases with no gene match: 10. Germline V gene lookup returns CDR1 MGHRA and CDR2 YSYEKL. The CDR3 has 16 residues. This sample stems from a study of blood T cell repertoires in COVID-19. Study in general: From T cells, B-cell-depleted T cells, or PBMCs came the material, which was cDNA or gDNA.

The source of this sequence is a woman aged 45-60 years with active or convalescent COVID-19. The chain combines TRBV4-1 with TRBJ2-1; 8 nucleotides align to TRBD1. Sequencing was done on a sample of peripheral blood. DNA of the CDR3: TGCGCCAGCAGCCCCCACACCGGGACAGGTAACAATGAGCAGTTCTTC. It specifies CASSPHTGTGNNEQFF.